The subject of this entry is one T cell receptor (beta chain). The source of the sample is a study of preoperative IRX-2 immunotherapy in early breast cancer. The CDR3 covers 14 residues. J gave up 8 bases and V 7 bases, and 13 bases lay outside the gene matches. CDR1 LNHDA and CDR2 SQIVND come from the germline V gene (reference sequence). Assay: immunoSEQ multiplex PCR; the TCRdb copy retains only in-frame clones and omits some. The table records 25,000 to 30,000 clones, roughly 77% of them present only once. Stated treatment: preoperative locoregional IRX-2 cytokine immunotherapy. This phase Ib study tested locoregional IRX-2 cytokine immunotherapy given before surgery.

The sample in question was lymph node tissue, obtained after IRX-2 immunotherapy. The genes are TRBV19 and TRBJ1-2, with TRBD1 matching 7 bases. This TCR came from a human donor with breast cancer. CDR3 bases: TGTGCCAGTACGACAGGGACGGTCGTTGGAGGCTACACCTTC. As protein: CASTTGTVVGGYTF. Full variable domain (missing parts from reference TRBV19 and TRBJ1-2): DGGITQSPKYLFRKEGQNVTLSCEQNLNHDAMYWYRQDPGQGLRLIYYSQIVNDFQKGDIAEGYSVSREKKESFPLTVTSAQKNPTAFYLCASTTGTVVGGYTFGSGTRLTVV.